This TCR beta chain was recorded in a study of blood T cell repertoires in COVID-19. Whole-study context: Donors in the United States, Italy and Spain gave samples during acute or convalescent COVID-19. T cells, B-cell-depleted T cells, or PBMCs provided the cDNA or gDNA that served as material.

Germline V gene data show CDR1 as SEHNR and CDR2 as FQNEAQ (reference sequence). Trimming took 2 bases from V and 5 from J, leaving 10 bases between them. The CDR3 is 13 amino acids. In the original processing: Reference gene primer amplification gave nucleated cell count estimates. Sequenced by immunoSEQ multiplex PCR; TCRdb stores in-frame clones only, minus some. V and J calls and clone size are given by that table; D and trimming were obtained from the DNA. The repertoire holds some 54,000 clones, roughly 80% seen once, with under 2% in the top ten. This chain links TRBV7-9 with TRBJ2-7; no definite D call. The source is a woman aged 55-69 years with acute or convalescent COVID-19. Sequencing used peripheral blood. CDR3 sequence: CASSLTLNHEQYF. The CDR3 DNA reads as TGTGCCAGCAGCTTAACCCTAAACCACGAGCAGTACTTC.